Below, 8 T cell receptor beta chains from the same sample are listed, as sequenced in a study of CD8+ T cells in alopecia areata. It was cDNA, reverse transcribed from extracted RNA, that served as the sequencing template. TCRdb's copy holds only in-frame clones and misses some; the assay was immunoSEQ multiplex PCR. This table holds some 120,000 clones, around 48% found once. The sample consisted of NKG2D-low CD8+ T cells sorted from blood. The receptors were gathered from a human donor with alopecia areata.

This clone showed up just a few times. The V gene is TRBV7-2, the J gene TRBJ2-5; D gene ambiguous. This CDR3 has 15 residues. Germline V gives CDR1 SGHTA, CDR2 FQGNSA. Trimming removed 1 base from V and 1 base from J, with 10 bases in between. CDR3: CASSLETVVQETQYF. The CDR3 region has the DNA TGTGCCAGCAGCTTAGAGACGGTCGTCCAAGAGACCCAGTACTTC.

This clone was seen a handful of times. V and J are TRBV19 and TRBJ2-3; a weak D match, TRBD1 (5 bases). The CDR3 covers 17 residues. Germline values: CDR1 LNHDA, CDR2 SQIVND (reference sequence). Between the trimmed V and J ends, which lost 7 bases and 0 bases, there was a span of 20 bases. The CDR3 nucleotides are TGTGCCAGTACCTTGGACATATCCGGACCTAGCACAGATACGCAGTATTTT. It is translated as CASTLDISGPSTDTQYF.

This chain links TRBV5-1 with TRBJ2-7; D uncertain. Germline V CDR1 and CDR2: SGHRS, YFSETQ. V shed 4 bases and J shed 1 base, with 6 bases lying between them. There are 12 residues in the CDR3. DNA of the CDR3: TGCGCCAGCAGCCCCAATTCCTACGAGCAGTACTTC. Amino acids: CASSPNSYEQYF.

The chain couples TRBV29-1 to TRBJ2-7, with 14 nucleotides matching TRBD2. Germline assignment: CDR1 SQVTM and CDR2 ANQGSEA. This CDR3 spans 14 amino acids. V was pared by 6 bases and J by 3 bases, with 4 bases of the junction left unmatched. CDR3 DNA: TGCAGCGTAGCCGGGACTAGCGGGGGCTACGAGCAGTACTTC. Translated: CSVAGTSGGYEQYF.

The chain combines TRBV29-1 with TRBJ2-2; D unresolved. Trimming removed 2 bases at V and 8 bases at J, with 9 bases between. Germline-derived CDR1 and CDR2 are SQVTM and ANQGSEA. The CDR3 spans 12 residues. CDR3 protein: CSVEPYGGELFF. The CDR3 nucleotides read TGCAGCGTTGAACCGTATGGGGGGGAGCTGTTTTTT.

The chain recombines TRBV9 with TRBJ2-1; D might be TRBD2 (6 bases). Germline V gene lookup returns CDR1 SGDLS and CDR2 YYNGEE. The CDR3 sequence is 15 residues long. Trimming pared 3 bases from V and 8 bases from J, leaving 18 bases between. The CDR3 DNA sequence: TGTGCCAGCAGCGGCGGAGGGTGGAGGTCGGATGAGCAGTTCTTC. Translated, it gives CASSGGGWRSDEQFF.

This clone was recorded a few times. The chain employs TRBV29-1 and TRBJ1-1; the D gene is possibly TRBD1 (5 bases). Looked up from germline, CDR1 is SQVTM and CDR2 is ANQGSEA. Between the trimmed V and J ends, which lost 5 bases and 3 bases, there was a span of 13 bases. The CDR3 has 13 residues. In DNA, the CDR3 is TGCAGCGTTTTCCCGGGAGGGGACACTGAAGCTTTCTTT. Encoded protein: CSVFPGGDTEAFF.

This clone was counted a few times. The rearrangement uses TRBV29-1 and TRBJ1-1; TRBD1 matches at 8 bases. Germline V gene sequence: CDR1 SQVTM, CDR2 ANQGSEA. This CDR3 is built from 13 residues. The ends lost 6 bases at V and 5 bases at J; junction bases unmatched: 8. DNA of the CDR3: TGCAGCGTAGAGACAGGGGAAGGGACTGAAGCTTTCTTT. Amino acid sequence: CSVETGEGTEAFF.